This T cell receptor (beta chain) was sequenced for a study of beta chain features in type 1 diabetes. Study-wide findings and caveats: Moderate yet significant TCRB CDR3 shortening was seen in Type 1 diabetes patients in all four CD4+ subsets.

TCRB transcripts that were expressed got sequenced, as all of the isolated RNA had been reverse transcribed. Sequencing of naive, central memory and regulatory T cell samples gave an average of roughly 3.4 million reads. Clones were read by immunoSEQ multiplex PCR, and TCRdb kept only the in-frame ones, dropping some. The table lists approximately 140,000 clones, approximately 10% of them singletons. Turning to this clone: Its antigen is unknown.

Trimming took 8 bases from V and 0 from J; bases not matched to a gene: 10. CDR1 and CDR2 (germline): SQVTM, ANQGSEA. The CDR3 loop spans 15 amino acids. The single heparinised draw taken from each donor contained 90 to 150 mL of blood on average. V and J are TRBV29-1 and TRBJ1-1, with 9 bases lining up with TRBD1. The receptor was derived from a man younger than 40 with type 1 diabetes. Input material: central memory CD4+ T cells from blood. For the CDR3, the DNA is TGCAGCACCGGACAGGGGTGGGGAATGAACACTGAAGCTTTCTTT. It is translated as CSTGQGWGMNTEAFF.